Given below is one T cell receptor beta chain in context. This specimen belongs to a study of shared T cell receptors in the human thymus. Generated by immunoSEQ multiplex PCR, the TCRdb table keeps only in-frame clones and is missing some. The sample carries hundreds of thousands of clones, around 87% recorded once. The germline CDR1 and CDR2 sequences are SGHDT and YYEEEE. The CDR3 sequence is 17 residues long. V was pared by 4 bases and J by 0 bases, with 10 bases of the junction left unmatched. This sample was also put to use in a study of human thymus T cells. This second report adds: Thymic tissue was derived from resections collected during corrective heart surgery.

The receptor's source is a boy in the first two years of life with a congenital heart defect. What was sequenced was thymocytes. The rearrangement joins TRBV5-6 to TRBJ1-3; 7 bases line up with TRBD1. In nucleotides, the CDR3 is TGTGCCAGCAGCGTCGGACAGGAAGCTTTCTCTGGAAACACCATATATTTT. As protein: CASSVGQEAFSGNTIYF.